These 7 T cell receptor beta chains were all obtained from the same sample, sequenced in a study of blood T cell repertoires in COVID-19. Repertoires were generated with immunoSEQ multiplex PCR, while TCRdb's copy carries only in-frame clones and drops some. The top ten clones hold 3.5% to 5.5% of a sample with 230,000 or so clones, 89% of them seen once. Specimen: peripheral blood. The receptors shown here come from a woman aged 40 to 50 who had recovered from COVID-19.

The CDR3, as DNA: TGTGCCAGCAGCCTTGGACAGCCTAACACTGAAGCTTTCTTT. Translated, it gives CASSLGQPNTEAFF. The chain employs TRBV5-6 and TRBJ1-1; tentative D call: TRBD1 (6 bases). Germline V gives CDR1 SGHDT, CDR2 YYEEEE. Trimming removed 4 bases at V and 2 bases at J, with 12 bases between. CDR3 length equals 14 residues.

The V and J genes are TRBV2 and TRBJ2-7; possible D gene TRBD2, 5 bases. CDR3 length: 11 amino acids. Trimming cost V 8 bases and J 3 bases, with 8 bases left between them. From germline, CDR1 is SNHLY and CDR2 FYNNEI. CDR3 in DNA: TGTGCCAGCGGGAGTCTCTACGAGCAGTACTTC. It is translated as CASGSLYEQYF.

The chain couples TRBV19 to TRBJ2-3; TRBD2 matches at 13 bases. Losses at the gene ends were 0 bases for V and 5 bases for J; bases not matched to a gene: 8. Germline V gives CDR1 LNHDA, CDR2 SQIVND (reference sequence). The CDR3 sequence is 18 residues long. CDR3 region: CASSIDPTSGRAKDTQYF. CDR3 sequence (DNA): TGTGCCAGTAGTATAGATCCTACTAGCGGGAGGGCCAAAGATACGCAGTATTTT.

This clone was seen only once. The chain carries TRBV2 and TRBJ2-3; the D is unclear. The CDR3 contains 11 residues. Germline V gene lookup returns CDR1 SNHLY and CDR2 FYNNEI. Deletions cut 2 bases from V and 11 bases from J, with 8 bases between. CDR3: CASSESTGQYF. The CDR3 DNA sequence: TGTGCCAGCAGTGAATCGACGGGGCAGTATTTT.

The chain uses TRBV2 and TRBJ1-1; D remains ambiguous. CDR3 length: 17 amino acids. V was pared by 6 bases and J by 1 base, with 21 bases between. The germline gives CDR1 SNHLY, CDR2 FYNNEI. As DNA, the CDR3 is TGTGCCAGCAGCCCCAGTGGGCGGGGAATAGGGAACACTGAAGCTTTCTTT. It translates to CASSPSGRGIGNTEAFF.

The V call is TRBV2, the J call TRBJ2-2; D not certain. V was trimmed by 8 bases and J by 7 bases, leaving 8 bases between them. Germline loops: CDR1 SNHLY, CDR2 FYNNEI. The CDR3 is 11 amino acids. The CDR3 spells CASQTLGELFF. DNA of the CDR3: TGTGCCAGCCAAACTCTCGGGGAGCTGTTTTTT.

The chain joins TRBV19 to TRBJ2-3, with TRBD2 matching over 7 bases. Germline values: CDR1 LNHDA, CDR2 SQIVND (reference sequence). The ends lost 0 bases at V and 7 bases at J; junction bases unmatched: 13. This CDR3 has 17 amino acids. The CDR3 DNA reads TGTGCCAGTAGTATAGATCCCGCTAGCGGAGGGGTTTATACGCAGTATTTT. This codes for CASSIDPASGGVYTQYF. The entire variable domain, with the rest obtained from reference TRBV19 and TRBJ2-3, is as follows: DGGITQSPKYLFRKEGQNVTLSCEQNLNHDAMYWYRQDPGQGLRLIYYSQIVNDFQKGDIAEGYSVSREKKESFPLTVTSAQKNPTAFYLCASSIDPASGGVYTQYFGPGTRLTVL.